The rows below give T cell receptor beta chains drawn from one sample of a study of cytomegalovirus exposure and HLA in healthy donors. Some clones are missing from TCRdb's copy, which holds only in-frame ones; the method was immunoSEQ multiplex PCR. This sample carries some 250,000 clones, around 90% of them seen once, and the ten largest clones take 3% to 3.5%. Sample: PBMCs. All receptors come from a woman in her twenties or thirties in good health and CMV-seronegative. Both conserved end residues are part of each CDR3. The order of the fields is J gene, V gene, CDR3 length, clone size, D gene, CDR3 protein, CDR3 DNA. D genes are given only for firm matches. Size is stated for part of the rows, as once, few or many counts, or as a class when the clone is expanded.

>TRBJ1-4|TRBV7-9|14|-|-
CASIQDLNGEKLFF
TGTGCCAGCATCCAGGACTTGAACGGCGAAAAACTGTTTTTT
>TRBJ2-7|TRBV18|16|-|-
CASSPDLGVPTYEQYF
TGTGCCAGCTCACCGGACCTTGGGGTCCCGACCTACGAGCAGTACTTC
>TRBJ2-7|TRBV7-2|15|once|TRBD2
CASSSVGGSNYEQYF
TGTGCCAGCAGCTCGGTTGGCGGGAGTAATTACGAGCAGTACTTC
>TRBJ2-1|TRBV7-3|17|few|TRBD2
CASSLTGLAGSYNEQFF
TGTGCCAGCAGCTTAACGGGACTAGCGGGCTCCTACAATGAGCAGTTCTTC
>TRBJ2-2|TRBV9|16|-|TRBD1
CASSPRTGVDTGELFF
TGTGCCAGCAGCCCCCGGACAGGGGTGGACACCGGGGAGCTGTTTTTT
>TRBJ2-7|TRBV4-3|13|-|TRBD1
CATPGQIHYEQYF
TGCGCCACCCCGGGACAGATTCACTACGAGCAGTACTTC
>TRBJ2-7|TRBV19|17|-|TRBD2
CASSTPWGVAGGVEQYF
TGTGCCAGTAGTACCCCATGGGGGGTAGCGGGAGGAGTTGAGCAGTACTTC
>TRBJ2-7|TRBV27|12|-|-
CASSLLEGEQYF
TGTGCCAGCAGTTTACTAGAGGGCGAGCAGTACTTC
>TRBJ2-7|TRBV18|14|-|-
CASSPPFRSYEQYF
TGTGCCAGCTCACCACCATTTCGCTCCTACGAGCAGTACTTC
>TRBJ1-3|TRBV5-4|14|many|-
CASSFPGTGNTIYF
TGTGCCAGCAGCTTTCCAGGGACTGGAAACACCATATATTTT
>TRBJ2-2|TRBV5-6|16|-|-
CASSTAHRANTGELFF
TGTGCCAGCAGCACCGCTCACAGGGCGAACACCGGGGAGCTGTTTTTT
>TRBJ1-1|TRBV6-5|15|-|TRBD1
CASSDFGQGGTEAFF
TGTGCCAGCAGCGATTTCGGACAGGGGGGAACTGAAGCTTTCTTT
>TRBJ2-4|TRBV29-1|14|-|-
CSVATDRAKNIQYF
TGCAGCGTTGCGACAGACAGAGCCAAAAACATTCAGTACTTC
>TRBJ1-1|TRBV5-1|14|-|TRBD1
CASSPWTGNTEAFF
TGCGCCAGCAGCCCCTGGACAGGGAACACTGAAGCTTTCTTT
>TRBJ2-4|TRBV27|14|-|-
CASSLTGMVNIQYF
TGTGCCAGCAGTTTAACAGGAATGGTTAACATTCAGTACTTC
>TRBJ2-1|TRBV9|15|-|-
CASSPGVASYNEQFF
TGTGCCAGCAGCCCCGGGGTAGCCTCCTACAATGAGCAGTTCTTC
>TRBJ2-2|TRBV5-1|15|-|-
CASSLTVANTGELFF
TGCGCCAGCAGCTTAACTGTTGCTAACACCGGGGAGCTGTTTTTT
>TRBJ2-1|TRBV29-1|13|-|TRBD2
CSVIVAGVGEQFF
TGCAGCGTTATTGTAGCGGGAGTTGGTGAGCAGTTCTTC
>TRBJ2-2|TRBV5-1|15|-|-
CASRAGNEVTGELFF
TGCGCCAGTCGAGCAGGGAACGAGGTAACCGGGGAGCTGTTTTTT
>TRBJ1-5|TRBV4-1|14|-|-
CASSQDETYQPQHF
TGCGCCAGCAGCCAAGATGAGACTTATCAGCCCCAGCATTTT